Below, 6 T cell receptor beta chains from the same sample are listed, as sequenced in a study of radiation and T cells in renal cell carcinoma (dated by TCRdb to 2020 to 2022). In light of the paper, this sample's time point label describes: baseline pretreatment blood. Reading the label with the study, this specimen's treatment or condition is: 15 Gy SBRT to primary tumor, nephrectomy 4 weeks later. The library was generated by the immunoSEQ multiplex PCR assay. TCRdb carries this immuneACCESS record with in-frame sequences only. Its versions omit some clonotypes, under half of them owing to an unresolved V gene in the studies checked, with the rest unexplained. The sample table lists 110,000 to 150,000 clones, around nine tenths of them with a count of one. The ten top clones hold 9.5% to 15% of the sample. Specimen: blood, collected from a patient whose treatment included radiotherapy and nephrectomy. The receptors come from a woman between 45 and 65 years old with renal cell carcinoma.

The gene calls are TRBV19 and TRBJ1-1, with D possibly TRBD1 on 5 matching bases. The ends were cut back, 4 bases at V and 4 bases at J, with 16 bases in the middle. Germline assignment: CDR1 LNHDA and CDR2 SQIVND (reference sequence). The length of the CDR3 is 15 residues. The CDR3 region has the DNA TGTGCCAGTAGTAGGGGGACCACGGCCTTCACTGAAGCTTTCTTT. This sequence encodes CASSRGTTAFTEAFF.

This rearrangement joins TRBV10-3 to TRBJ1-1, with a weak D call TRBD1 (5 bases). Trimming pared 0 bases from V and 3 bases from J, leaving 11 bases between. CDR1 and CDR2 (germline): ENHRY, SYGVKD. This CDR3 has 15 amino acids. CDR3 sequence: CAISESTQVDTEAFF. The CDR3 nucleotides are TGTGCCATCAGTGAGTCGACACAGGTGGACACTGAAGCTTTCTTT.

The chain employs TRBV6-5 and TRBJ1-2; D unresolved. Germline loops: CDR1 MNHEY, CDR2 SVGAGI. This CDR3 region has 13 residues. With 6 bases removed from V and 4 bases from J, the gap between germline ends came to 12 bases. CDR3 DNA: TGTGCCAGCAGCACCTTTGGTTTCTATGGCTACACCTTC. Its protein product is CASSTFGFYGYTF.

The rearrangement links TRBV6-1 to TRBJ1-2; maybe TRBD1 (6 bases). Trimming stripped 8 bases from V and 8 bases from J, with 15 bases between. In germline, CDR1 is MNHNS, CDR2 SASEGT. This CDR3 has 12 residues. The DNA for the CDR3 is TGTGCCAGCCTACAGGGATCTCAGGGCTACACCTTC. This codes for CASLQGSQGYTF.

The J gene is TRBJ2-7, the V gene TRBV7-2; D may be TRBD1 (6 bases). Germline CDR1 and CDR2: SGHTA and FQGNSA. Trimming shortened V by 3 bases and J by 0 bases, and 12 bases separated the two germline ends. This CDR3 has 15 residues. The CDR3 sequence: CASSFFQGPSYEQYF. In DNA form, the CDR3 reads TGTGCCAGCAGCTTTTTCCAGGGGCCCTCCTACGAGCAGTACTTC.

CDR3 in DNA: TGTGCCAGTAGTATAGATCTCGCATCCTACAATGAGCAGTTCTTC. Protein product: CASSIDLASYNEQFF. This rearrangement joins TRBV19 to TRBJ2-1; D ambiguous. CDR3 size: 15 residues. Trimming shortened V by 0 bases and J by 1 base, and 7 bases separated the two germline ends. The V gene's germline CDR1 is LNHDA and CDR2 SQIVND (reference sequence).